This T cell receptor beta chain derives from a study of blood T cell repertoires in COVID-19. Study context: Italy, Spain and the United States were the sources of the convalescent and acute COVID-19 samples. The cDNA or gDNA used as material had been derived from T cells, B-cell-depleted T cells, or PBMCs.

The CDR3 sequence is 18 residues long. With 4 bases clipped from V and 14 bases from J, the junction kept 20 bases outside the gene matches. Germline-derived CDR1 and CDR2 are LNHDA and SQIVND (reference sequence). As processed by the authors: Estimates of nucleated cell counts were drawn from the amplification of reference gene primers. TCRdb's table, derived via immunoSEQ multiplex PCR, lists solely in-frame clones and lacks some. V, J and clone size are those of that table, while D and trimming were read from the DNA. The table has more than 50,000 clones, roughly 90% seen once; the top ten hold approximately 4%.

The source material was peripheral blood. The V gene is TRBV19, the J gene TRBJ1-6; 10 nucleotides align to TRBD1. This TCR derives from a human donor in a cohort sampled during active COVID-19. CDR3 region: CASSTFDRGLPGVSALHF. The CDR3 nucleotides are TGTGCCAGTAGTACTTTCGACAGGGGGCTACCTGGCGTATCGGCCCTCCACTTT.